This record looks at one TCR beta chain sequence and its context. Seattle patient enrollment occurred during active infection, with longitudinal follow-up thereafter. This entry is derived from a study of blood T cell repertoires in COVID-19. The CDR3 loop spans 12 amino acids. Trimming pared 8 bases from V and 8 bases from J, leaving 13 bases between. Repertoires were generated with immunoSEQ multiplex PCR, while TCRdb's copy carries only in-frame clones and drops some. The sample records tens of thousands of clones, approximately 80% being singletons. The V call is TRBV12-3 or TRBV12-4, the J call TRBJ2-1, with a weak D call TRBD2 (6 bases). The TCR sequence derives from a man between 50 and 59 years old with COVID-19, enrolled during active disease. Sequenced: peripheral blood. In DNA form, the CDR3 reads TGTGCCAGCGCCGGGCGGAGGGATGAGCAGTTCTTC. This gives the protein CASAGRRDEQFF.